These T cell receptor beta chains were read from a single sample in a study of cytomegalovirus exposure and HLA in healthy donors. Some clones are missing from TCRdb's copy, which holds only in-frame ones; the method was immunoSEQ multiplex PCR. The sample lists over 200,000 clones, roughly 91% occurring once. Sequencing was done on a sample of PBMCs. These TCRs come from a woman aged 18 to 35 in good health and CMV-seropositive. Both conserved end residues are part of each CDR3.

V gene: TRBV20-1; CDR3 protein: CSANRDGEQFF
V gene: TRBV10-1; CDR3 protein: CASSESNSGANVLTF
V gene: TRBV30; CDR3 protein: CAWGRQGYGYTF
V gene: TRBV30; CDR3 protein: CAWSVPRTSGRGEQFF
V gene: TRBV9; CDR3 protein: CASSVGPPAGDTQYF
V gene: TRBV30; CDR3 protein: CAWSLIGIYTEAFF
V gene: TRBV28; CDR3 protein: CASSPPGVRAVHEQYF
V gene: TRBV6-1; CDR3 protein: CASSLLAREYEQYF
V gene: TRBV2; CDR3 protein: CASILSPSYEQYF
V gene: TRBV2; CDR3 protein: CASLSELAGKTGELFF
V gene: TRBV29-1; CDR3 protein: CSVKNRGPAYEQYF
V gene: TRBV4-1; CDR3 protein: CASSQTSGTGALGGDGYTF
V gene: TRBV2; CDR3 protein: CASSERRASIPEDSGANVLTF
V gene: TRBV10-1; CDR3 protein: CASSEDTSGSREQYF
V gene: TRBV6-5; CDR3 protein: CASSPGEYTGELFF
V gene: TRBV15; CDR3 protein: CATSIDPDREDQPQHF
V gene: TRBV27; CDR3 protein: CASSTSGRDRGEYGYTF
V gene: TRBV11-2; CDR3 protein: CASSPLQGANYGYTF
V gene: TRBV5-1; CDR3 protein: CASSPGQGAPYEQYF
V gene: TRBV30; CDR3 protein: CAWSVSVLAGYSYNEQFF
V gene: TRBV2; CDR3 protein: CASRETSGEGRNIQYF
V gene: TRBV4-1; CDR3 protein: CASSQVGLFDQFF
V gene: TRBV7-3; CDR3 protein: CASSLRRLAGGSGANVLTF
V gene: TRBV20-1; CDR3 protein: CSAKRGTEAFF
V gene: TRBV19; CDR3 protein: CATRQGQTERAEAFF
V gene: TRBV5-1; CDR3 protein: CASSVRLAPSGGLSYEQYF
V gene: TRBV7-8; CDR3 protein: CASSFMLYTDTQYF
V gene: TRBV27; CDR3 protein: CASSGNTGREPYEQYF
V gene: TRBV7-9; CDR3 protein: CASSYISRNEQFF
V gene: TRBV28; CDR3 protein: CASSLEAGGYEQYF
V gene: TRBV2; CDR3 protein: CASKRDRSYDNLYF
V gene: TRBV5-6; CDR3 protein: CASSLFGNTEAFF
V gene: TRBV5-4; CDR3 protein: CASSFPGQAYEQYF
V gene: TRBV4-2; CDR3 protein: CASSQDPGVFGTVNTEAFF
V gene: TRBV15; CDR3 protein: CATSRDLGYEQYF
V gene: TRBV6-1; CDR3 protein: CASIYSGQRETQYF
V gene: TRBV7-9; CDR3 protein: CASSFAQGVNEKLFF
V gene: TRBV4-1; CDR3 protein: CASSRFIGSTGTKYEQYF
V gene: TRBV5-1; CDR3 protein: CASSLAGEPYNEQFF
V gene: TRBV7-2; CDR3 protein: CASSLASSDNTKTSTDTQYF
V gene: TRBV9; CDR3 protein: CASSAAGGSGYEQYF
V gene: TRBV7-9; CDR3 protein: CASSLIFQGNTEAFF
V gene: TRBV28; CDR3 protein: CASSLQMFGGYTF
V gene: TRBV12-5; CDR3 protein: CASGLVLEGGKSGYTF
V gene: TRBV6-1; CDR3 protein: CASRSQGGSDTQYF
V gene: TRBV27; CDR3 protein: CASSLSILAGIGGELFF